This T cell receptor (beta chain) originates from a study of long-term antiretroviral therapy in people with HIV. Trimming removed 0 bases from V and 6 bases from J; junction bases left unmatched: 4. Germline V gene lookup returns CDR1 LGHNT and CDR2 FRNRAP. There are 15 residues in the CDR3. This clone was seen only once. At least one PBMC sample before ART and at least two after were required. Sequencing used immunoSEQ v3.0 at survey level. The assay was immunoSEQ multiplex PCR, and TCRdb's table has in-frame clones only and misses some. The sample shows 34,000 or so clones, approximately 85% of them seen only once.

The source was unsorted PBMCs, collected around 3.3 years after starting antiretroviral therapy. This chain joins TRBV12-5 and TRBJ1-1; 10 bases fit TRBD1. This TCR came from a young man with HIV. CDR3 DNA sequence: TGTGCTAGTGGTTTGGTAGTAGGGACAGGGGCTGAAGCTTTCTTT. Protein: CASGLVVGTGAEAFF.